This T cell receptor (beta chain) was observed in a study of shared clonotypes between healthy human individuals. Concerning this clone: Its target is not known.

Germline V gene sequence: CDR1 GTSNPN, CDR2 SVGIG (reference sequence). This CDR3 has 13 residues. The V gene lost 0 bases and the J gene lost 1 base, with 7 bases spanning the gap. Healthy HIV-negative adults with no recent acute infections or vaccinations were recruited as donors. Both subsets, CD45RA+ naive and CD45RA-negative memory, were split from the CD4+ cells. Study findings and constraints: With several donors compared, around 5% of naive CD4 clonotypes were shared.

Assay used: immunoSEQ multiplex PCR; TCRdb lists only in-frame clones, some missing. The sample yields some 1,100,000 clones, approximately 80% seen once. The sequence was collected from a man younger than 35 in good health. Some clones in this sample may be carry-over from other donors' samples. The rearrangement uses TRBV30 and TRBJ2-7; D gene uncertain. Specimen: memory CD4+ T cells from PBMCs. Subset given: CD45RA-negative fraction. CDR3 sequence: CAWSVADSYEQYF. The CDR3 DNA sequence: TGTGCCTGGAGTGTGGCGGATTCCTACGAGCAGTACTTC.